The clone carrying this TCR beta chain was detected only a few times. V was shortened by 5 bases and J by 3 bases, with 11 bases between the two germline ends. CDR3 size: 13 residues. Per the germline V gene, CDR1 is LNHDA and CDR2 is SQIVND (reference sequence). The sample is drawn from a study of PD-L1 blockade in urothelial cancer. Study-level information: Blood analysis took place 3 weeks (second dose) and 6 weeks after treatment start.

Assay: immunoSEQ multiplex PCR; the TCRdb copy retains only in-frame clones and omits some. The profile shows 28,000 or so clones, approximately 86% of them singletons. Patients had urothelial carcinoma that was locally advanced or metastatic. The clonotype was recovered from a man in his fifties or sixties with urothelial cancer. V and J are TRBV19 and TRBJ2-7; the D gene is possibly TRBD1 (6 bases). Sequenced material: PBMCs, taken around atezolizumab (anti-PD-L1) treatment. The CDR3, as DNA: TGTGCCAGTAGTCCCCGGACAGACTACGAGCAGTACTTC. It yields the protein CASSPRTDYEQYF. The whole variable domain, remainder taken from reference TRBV19 and TRBJ2-7, is DGGITQSPKYLFRKEGQNVTLSCEQNLNHDAMYWYRQDPGQGLRLIYYSQIVNDFQKGDIAEGYSVSREKKESFPLTVTSAQKNPTAFYLCASSPRTDYEQYFGPGTRLTVT.